The clone carrying this T cell receptor beta chain was picked up many times. These data originate in a study of Graves' ophthalmopathy and Graves' hyperthyroidism. The authors amplified TCR beta CDR3 regions from RNA transcripts. An opening RT-PCR round employed HTBI primers and preceded a second-round multiplex PCR. TCRdb analysed the multiplex PCR reads with MiXCR anew, one entry per CDR3 protein. The data hold around 400,000 distinct CDR3 sequences, with 18% observed a single time. Ophthalmopathy cases showed moderate-to-severe activity, scoring CAS ≥3 and NOSPECS ≥4, with duration under 3 months. Fresh peripheral blood, 10 ml, was the PBMC source. This CDR3 has 14 amino acids. Trimming cost V 4 bases and J 5 bases; bases outside gene matches: 7.

The chain employs TRBV12-3 or TRBV12-4 and TRBJ2-7; 8 bases agree with TRBD1. The source is a woman aged 18-29 years with Graves' ophthalmopathy. Sequencing used peripheral blood. The CDR3 DNA is TGTGCCAGCAGTTATCCGCAGGGGGCTCACGAGCAGTACTTC. Protein sequence: CASSYPQGAHEQYF.